This T cell receptor (beta chain) was captured in a study of T cells in Graves' hyperthyroidism and ophthalmopathy. Source material for PBMCs was around 10 ml fresh peripheral blood. This clonotype was found a few times. V was pared by 3 bases and J by 10 bases, with 6 bases between. This CDR3 comprises 10 residues. Looked up from germline, CDR1 is GTSNPN and CDR2 is SVGIG (reference sequence). Amplified regions were TCR beta CDR3 sequences from RNA transcripts. With the HTBI primer set, the TCR CDR3 went through a first round of RT-PCR. One entry per CDR3 protein, called by TCRdb with MiXCR from the multiplex PCR reads. Of 650,000 to 750,000 distinct CDR3 sequences in the sample, approximately 15% were seen once.

The genes are TRBV30 and TRBJ2-2; D uncertain. This receptor was taken from a woman aged 18-29 years with Graves' hyperthyroidism. The sample taken for sequencing was blood. The chain's CDR3 is CAWSATELFF. The CDR3 nucleotides are TGTGCCTGGAGCGCCACGGAGCTGTTTTTT.